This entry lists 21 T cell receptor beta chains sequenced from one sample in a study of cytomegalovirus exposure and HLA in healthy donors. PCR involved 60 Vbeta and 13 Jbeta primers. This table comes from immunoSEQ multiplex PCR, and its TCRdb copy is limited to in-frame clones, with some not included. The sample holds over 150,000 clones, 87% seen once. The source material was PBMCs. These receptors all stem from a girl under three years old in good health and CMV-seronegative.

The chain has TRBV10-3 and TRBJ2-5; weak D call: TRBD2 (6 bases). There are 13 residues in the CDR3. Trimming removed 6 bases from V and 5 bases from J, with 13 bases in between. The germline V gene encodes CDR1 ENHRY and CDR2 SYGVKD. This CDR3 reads CAIRDGGGETQYF. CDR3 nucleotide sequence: TGTGCCATCAGGGACGGGGGTGGTGAGACCCAGTACTTC.

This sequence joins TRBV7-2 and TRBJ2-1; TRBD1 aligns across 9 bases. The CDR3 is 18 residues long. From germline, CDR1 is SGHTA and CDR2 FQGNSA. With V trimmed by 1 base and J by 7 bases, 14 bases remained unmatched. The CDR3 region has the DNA TGTGCCAGCAGCTTAGTCCAGGGCGGGGACAGGGTGAGGAATGAGCAGTTCTTC. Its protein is CASSLVQGGDRVRNEQFF.

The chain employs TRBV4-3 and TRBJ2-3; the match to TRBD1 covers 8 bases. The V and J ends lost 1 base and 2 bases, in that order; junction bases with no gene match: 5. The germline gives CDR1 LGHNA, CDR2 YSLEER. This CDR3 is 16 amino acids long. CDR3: CASSQARTGYTDTQYF. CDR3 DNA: TGCGCCAGCAGCCAAGCGCGGACAGGGTACACAGATACGCAGTATTTT.

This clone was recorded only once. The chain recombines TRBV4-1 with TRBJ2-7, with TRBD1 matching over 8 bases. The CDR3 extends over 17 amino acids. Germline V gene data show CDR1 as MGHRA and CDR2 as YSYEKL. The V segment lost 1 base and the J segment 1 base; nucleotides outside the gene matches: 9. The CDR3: CASSQVTPGQVSYEQYF. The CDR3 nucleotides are TGCGCCAGCAGCCAAGTGACGCCGGGACAGGTGTCCTACGAGCAGTACTTC.

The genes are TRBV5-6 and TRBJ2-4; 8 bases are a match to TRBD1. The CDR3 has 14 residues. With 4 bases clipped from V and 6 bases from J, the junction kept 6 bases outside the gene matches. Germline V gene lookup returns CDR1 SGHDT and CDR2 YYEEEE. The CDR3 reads CASSPYRGINIQYF. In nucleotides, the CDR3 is TGTGCCAGCAGCCCGTACAGGGGGATAAACATTCAGTACTTC. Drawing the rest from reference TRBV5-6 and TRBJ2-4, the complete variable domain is DAGVTQSPTHLIKTRGQQVTLRCSPKSGHDTVSWYQQALGQGPQFIFQYYEEEERQRGNFPDRFSGHQFPNYSSELNVNALLLGDSALYLCASSPYRGINIQYFGAGTRLSVL.

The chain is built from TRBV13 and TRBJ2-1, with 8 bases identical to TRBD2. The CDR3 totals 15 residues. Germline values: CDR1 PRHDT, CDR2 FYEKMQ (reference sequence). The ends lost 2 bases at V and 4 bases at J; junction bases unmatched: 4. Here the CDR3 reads CASSLPTSGYNEQFF. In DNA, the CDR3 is TGTGCCAGCAGCTTACCAACTAGCGGATACAATGAGCAGTTCTTC.

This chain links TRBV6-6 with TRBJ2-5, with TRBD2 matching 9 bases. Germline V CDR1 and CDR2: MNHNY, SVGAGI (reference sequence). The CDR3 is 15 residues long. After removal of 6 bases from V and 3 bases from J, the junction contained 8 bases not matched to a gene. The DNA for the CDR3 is TGTGCCAGCAGCTACAAACCTAGCGGGGAAGAGACCCAGTACTTC. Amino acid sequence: CASSYKPSGEETQYF.

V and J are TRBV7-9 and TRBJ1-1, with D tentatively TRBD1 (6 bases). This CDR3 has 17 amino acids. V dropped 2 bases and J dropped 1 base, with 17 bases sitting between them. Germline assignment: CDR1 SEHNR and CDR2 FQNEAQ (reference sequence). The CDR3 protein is CASSLFGGRGGNTEAFF. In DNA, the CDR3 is TGTGCCAGCAGCTTATTTGGGGGGCGGGGGGGGAACACTGAAGCTTTCTTT.

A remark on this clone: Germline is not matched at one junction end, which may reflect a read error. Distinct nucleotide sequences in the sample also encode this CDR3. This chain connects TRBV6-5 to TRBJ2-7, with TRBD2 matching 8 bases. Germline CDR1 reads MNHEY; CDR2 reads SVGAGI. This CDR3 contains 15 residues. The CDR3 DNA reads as TGTGCCAGCAGTTATCGACGGGGGGGCCCCTACGAGCAGTATTTC. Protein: CASSYRRGGPYEQYF.

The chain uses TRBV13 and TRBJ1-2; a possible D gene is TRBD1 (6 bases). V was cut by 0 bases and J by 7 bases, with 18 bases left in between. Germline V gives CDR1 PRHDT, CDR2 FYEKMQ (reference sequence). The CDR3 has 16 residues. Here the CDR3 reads CASSLGIGTPKGGYTF. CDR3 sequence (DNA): TGTGCCAGCAGCTTAGGAATAGGGACACCGAAGGGTGGCTACACCTTC.

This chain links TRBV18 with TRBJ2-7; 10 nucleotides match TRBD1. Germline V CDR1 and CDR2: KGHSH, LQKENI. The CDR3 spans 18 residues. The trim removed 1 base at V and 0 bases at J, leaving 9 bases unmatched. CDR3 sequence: CASSPLQDRGVSSYEQYF. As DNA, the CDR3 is TGTGCCAGCTCACCACTTCAGGACAGGGGGGTAAGCTCCTACGAGCAGTACTTC.

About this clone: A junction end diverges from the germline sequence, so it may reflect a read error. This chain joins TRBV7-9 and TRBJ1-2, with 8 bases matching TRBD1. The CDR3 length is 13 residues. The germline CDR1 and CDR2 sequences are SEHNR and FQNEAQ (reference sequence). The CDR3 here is CSSSSGGFYGYTF. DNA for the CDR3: TGTTCCAGCAGCTCAGGGGGCTTCTATGGCTACACCTTC. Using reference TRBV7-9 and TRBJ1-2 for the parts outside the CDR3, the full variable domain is DTGVSQNPRHKITKRGQNVTFRCDPISEHNRLYWYRQTLGQGPEFLTYFQNEAQLEKSRLLSDRFSAERPKGSFSTLEIQRTEQGDSAMYLCSSSSGGFYGYTFGSGTRLTVV.

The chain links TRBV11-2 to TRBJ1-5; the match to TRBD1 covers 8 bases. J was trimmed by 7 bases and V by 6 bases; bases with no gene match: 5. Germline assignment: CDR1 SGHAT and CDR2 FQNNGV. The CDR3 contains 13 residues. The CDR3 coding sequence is TGTGCCAGCAGTCAGGGGGCTGCGCAGCCCCAGCATTTT. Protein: CASSQGAAQPQHF.

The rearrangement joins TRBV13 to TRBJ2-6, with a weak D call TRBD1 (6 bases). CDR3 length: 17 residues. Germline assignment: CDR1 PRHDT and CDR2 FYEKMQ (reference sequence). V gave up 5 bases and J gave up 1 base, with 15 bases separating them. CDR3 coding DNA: TGTGCCAGCAGCCCAACCACCACAGGGTCTGGGGCCAACGTCCTGACTTTC. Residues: CASSPTTTGSGANVLTF.

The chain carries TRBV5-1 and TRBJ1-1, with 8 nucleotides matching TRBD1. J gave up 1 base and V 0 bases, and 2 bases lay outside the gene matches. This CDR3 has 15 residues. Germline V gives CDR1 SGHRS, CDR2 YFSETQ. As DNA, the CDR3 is TGCGCCAGCAGCTTGGGACAGGGGCCGAACACTGAAGCTTTCTTT. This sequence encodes CASSLGQGPNTEAFF.

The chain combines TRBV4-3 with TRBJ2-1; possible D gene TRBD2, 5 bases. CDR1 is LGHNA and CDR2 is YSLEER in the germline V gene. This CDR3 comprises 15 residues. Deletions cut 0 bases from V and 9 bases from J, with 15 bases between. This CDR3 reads CASSQDGGGFGEQFF. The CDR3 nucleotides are TGCGCCAGCAGCCAAGACGGAGGCGGGTTCGGTGAGCAGTTCTTC.

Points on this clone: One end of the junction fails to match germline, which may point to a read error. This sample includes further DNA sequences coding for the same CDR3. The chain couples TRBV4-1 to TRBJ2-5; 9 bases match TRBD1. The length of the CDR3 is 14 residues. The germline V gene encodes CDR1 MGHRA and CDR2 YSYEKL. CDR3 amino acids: CASSRTGGFETQYF. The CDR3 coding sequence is TGCGCCAGCAGCCGAACAGGGGGCTTCGAGACTCAGTACTTC.

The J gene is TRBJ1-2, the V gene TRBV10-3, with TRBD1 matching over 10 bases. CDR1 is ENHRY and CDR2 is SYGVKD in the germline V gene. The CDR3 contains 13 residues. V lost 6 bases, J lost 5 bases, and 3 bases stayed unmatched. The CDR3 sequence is CAIRTGGLYGYTF. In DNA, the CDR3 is TGTGCCATCAGGACAGGGGGCCTTTATGGCTACACCTTC.

The CDR3 spells CASSLAHTTNTGELFF. DNA for the CDR3: TGTGCCAGCAGCTTGGCACATACCACGAACACCGGGGAGCTGTTTTTT. This chain joins TRBV5-5 and TRBJ2-2; D is unresolved. Trimming shortened V by 0 bases and J by 0 bases, and 9 bases separated the two germline ends. Germline loops: CDR1 SGHKS, CDR2 YYEKEE (reference sequence). The CDR3 spans 16 residues.

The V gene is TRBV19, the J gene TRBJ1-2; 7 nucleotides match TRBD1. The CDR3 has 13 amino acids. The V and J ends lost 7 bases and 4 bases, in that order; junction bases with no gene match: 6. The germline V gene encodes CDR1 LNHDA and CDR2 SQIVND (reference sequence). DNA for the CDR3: TGTGCCAGTAATGACAGGGCAGTCTATGGCTACACCTTC. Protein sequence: CASNDRAVYGYTF.

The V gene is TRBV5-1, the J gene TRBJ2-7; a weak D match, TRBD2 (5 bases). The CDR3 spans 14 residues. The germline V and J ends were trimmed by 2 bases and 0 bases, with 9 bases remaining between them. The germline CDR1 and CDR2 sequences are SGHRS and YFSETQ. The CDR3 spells CASSLAASSYEQYF. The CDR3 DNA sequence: TGCGCCAGCAGCTTAGCGGCTAGCTCCTACGAGCAGTACTTC.